The 2 T cell receptor beta chains given below trace back to one sample, sequenced in a study of blood T cell repertoires in COVID-19. The assay was immunoSEQ multiplex PCR, and TCRdb's table has in-frame clones only and misses some. The sample holds tens of thousands of clones; just over 85% are singletons and the top ten take over 2.5%. Sequencing was performed on peripheral blood. The receptors derive from a woman at least 80 years old with acute or convalescent COVID-19.

This chain joins TRBV5-4 and TRBJ2-3; TRBD2 matches 15 bases. Germline V gene sequence: CDR1 SGHNT, CDR2 YYREEE (reference sequence). The CDR3 loop spans 16 amino acids. The J segment lost 3 bases and the V segment lost 5 bases, leaving 4 bases of the junction unmatched. CDR3 protein: CASSHGTSGGTDTQYF. The CDR3 DNA reads TGTGCCAGCAGTCACGGGACTAGCGGGGGGACAGATACGCAGTATTTT.

The V call is TRBV4-1, the J call TRBJ2-7; 12 nucleotides match TRBD1. Trimming at V came to 5 bases and at J to 5 bases, leaving 4 bases not matched to a gene. CDR3 size: 14 residues. Germline V CDR1 and CDR2: MGHRA, YSYEKL. The CDR3 DNA follows: TGCGCCAGCAGCGACGGGACAGGGGGCCACGAGCAGTACTTC. Protein product: CASSDGTGGHEQYF.